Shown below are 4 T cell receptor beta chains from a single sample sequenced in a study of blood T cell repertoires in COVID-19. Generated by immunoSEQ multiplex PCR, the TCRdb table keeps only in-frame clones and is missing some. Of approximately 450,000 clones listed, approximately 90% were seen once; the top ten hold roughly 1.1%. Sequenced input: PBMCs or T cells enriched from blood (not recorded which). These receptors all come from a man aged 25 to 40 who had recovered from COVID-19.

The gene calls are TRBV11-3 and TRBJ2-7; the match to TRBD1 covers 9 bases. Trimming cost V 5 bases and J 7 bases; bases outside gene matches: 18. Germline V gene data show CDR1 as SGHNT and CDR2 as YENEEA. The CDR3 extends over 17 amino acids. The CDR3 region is CASSPGVREQGAEEQYF. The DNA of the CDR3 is TGTGCCAGCAGCCCCGGGGTAAGAGAACAGGGGGCGGAAGAGCAGTACTTC.

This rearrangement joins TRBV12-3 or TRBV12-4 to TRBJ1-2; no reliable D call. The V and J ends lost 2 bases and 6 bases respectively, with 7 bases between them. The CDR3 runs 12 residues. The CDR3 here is CASSLFADGYTF. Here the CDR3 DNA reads TGTGCCAGCAGTTTATTCGCGGATGGCTACACCTTC.

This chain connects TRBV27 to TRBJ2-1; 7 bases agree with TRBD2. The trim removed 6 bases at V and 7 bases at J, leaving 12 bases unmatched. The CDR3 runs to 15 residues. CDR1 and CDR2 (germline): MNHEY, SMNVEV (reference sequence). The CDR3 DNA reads TGTGCCAGCAGAAGCGGGACCCCTATAATTAATGAGCAGTTCTTC. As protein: CASRSGTPIINEQFF.

The CDR3 sequence: CASSLAGTGDYGYTF. In DNA, the CDR3 is TGTGCCAGCAGCTTAGCGGGGACAGGGGACTATGGCTACACCTTC. This chain uses TRBV7-9 with TRBJ1-2, with 10 nucleotides matching TRBD1. V gave up 0 bases and J gave up 3 bases; unmatched junction bases: 1. This CDR3 is built from 15 residues. The germline CDR1 and CDR2 sequences are SEHNR and FQNEAQ (reference sequence).